These 31 T cell receptor beta chains came from one sample sequenced in a study of identifying expanded T cells in peripheral blood. TCRdb keeps only in-frame clones here, not all; method: immunoSEQ multiplex PCR. The sample shows roughly 100,000 clones, 80% to 90% of them seen only once. Specimen: blood. The receptors were gathered from a person aged 18 to 75 in good health.

The V call is TRBV4-2, the J call TRBJ2-1, with TRBD2 matching 12 bases. The V gene end was trimmed by 4 bases and the J gene end by 6 bases; junction bases not matched to a gene: 7. The length of the CDR3 is 16 residues. Germline loops: CDR1 LGHNA, CDR2 YNFKEQ. CDR3 sequence: CASSLPGTSGFNEQFF. CDR3 sequence (DNA): TGTGCCAGCAGCCTCCCAGGGACTAGCGGGTTCAATGAGCAGTTCTTC.

The rearrangement links TRBV10-3 to TRBJ1-4; 8 bases are shared with TRBD1. The CDR3 length is 15 residues. Germline V CDR1 and CDR2: ENHRY, SYGVKD. With V trimmed by 3 bases and J by 4 bases, 4 bases remained unmatched. CDR3 amino acids: CAISDTDRVNEKLFF. The DNA for the CDR3 is TGTGCCATCAGTGACACGGACAGGGTTAATGAAAAACTGTTTTTT.

The chain carries TRBV21-1 and TRBJ1-6. TRBV21-1 counts as a pseudogene. The CDR3 runs to 15 residues. The CDR3 reads CASPWGVPGGSPLHF. CDR3 sequence (DNA): TGTGCCAGCCCCTGGGGGGTCCCAGGTGGTTCACCCCTCCACTTT.

The V and J genes are TRBV30 and TRBJ2-1; 8 bases are a match to TRBD2. This CDR3 is 18 amino acids long. The germline V gene encodes CDR1 GTSNPN and CDR2 SVGIG (reference sequence). V lost 2 bases, J lost 0 bases, and 12 bases stayed unmatched. CDR3 in amino acids: CAWSQGSGGSSSYNEQFF. CDR3 DNA: TGTGCCTGGAGTCAGGGCAGCGGGGGTTCGTCCTCCTACAATGAGCAGTTCTTC.

The CDR3 sequence is CASSPGGPNRLTGTQYF. CDR3 sequence (DNA): TGCGCCAGCAGCCCCGGGGGGCCGAACCGACTAACTGGGACCCAGTACTTC. The J gene is TRBJ2-5, the V gene TRBV5-1, with D possibly TRBD2 on 7 matching bases. CDR3 size: 17 residues. The germline V and J ends were trimmed by 4 bases and 7 bases, with 26 bases remaining between them. Germline lookup yields CDR1 SGHRS and CDR2 YFSETQ.

The J gene is TRBJ1-6, the V gene TRBV7-9; tentatively, D is TRBD1 (6 bases). The CDR3 spans 17 residues. The V and J ends lost 4 bases and 8 bases respectively, with 21 bases between them. Looked up from germline, CDR1 is SEHNR and CDR2 is FQNEAQ (reference sequence). The CDR3 spells CASSSPKQQGMHSPLHF. The CDR3 region has the DNA TGTGCCAGCAGCTCCCCCAAGCAACAGGGTATGCATTCACCCCTCCACTTT. The whole variable domain, filled in from reference TRBV7-9 and TRBJ1-6, reads DTGVSQNPRHKITKRGQNVTFRCDPISEHNRLYWYRQTLGQGPEFLTYFQNEAQLEKSRLLSDRFSAERPKGSFSTLEIQRTEQGDSAMYLCASSSPKQQGMHSPLHFGNGTRLTVT.

The V and J genes are TRBV13 and TRBJ2-2; D is perhaps TRBD2 (6 bases). Trimming took 5 bases from V and 4 from J, leaving 20 bases between them. The V gene's germline CDR1 is PRHDT and CDR2 FYEKMQ (reference sequence). The CDR3 is 17 residues long. CDR3 in DNA: TGTGCCAGCAGCCCCTACGGACACGGGAGACCCACCGGGGAGCTGTTTTTT. This translates into CASSPYGHGRPTGELFF.

The V gene is TRBV4-3, the J gene TRBJ2-1, with 12 bases that match TRBD1. V was pared by 3 bases and J by 6 bases, with 6 bases of the junction left unmatched. Germline lookup yields CDR1 LGHNA and CDR2 YSLEER. This CDR3 is built from 16 residues. CDR3 sequence reads: CASSHDGTGGFNEQFF. The DNA for the CDR3 is TGCGCCAGCAGCCATGACGGGACAGGGGGCTTCAATGAGCAGTTCTTC.

The rearrangement uses TRBV18 and TRBJ2-7; 10 positions agree with TRBD2. J gave up 4 bases and V 6 bases, and 9 bases lay outside the gene matches. CDR3 length equals 15 residues. Looked up from germline, CDR1 is KGHSH and CDR2 is LQKENI. The DNA of the CDR3 is TGTGCCAGCTCGAATAGCGGGGGGCCGGGATACGAGCAGTACTTC. This gives the protein CASSNSGGPGYEQYF.

The chain combines TRBV11-2 with TRBJ2-1; 12 nucleotides align to TRBD2. CDR1 is SGHAT and CDR2 is FQNNGV in the germline V gene. The V gene end was trimmed by 4 bases and the J gene end by 0 bases; junction bases not matched to a gene: 4. This CDR3 is 17 amino acids long. The CDR3 region has the DNA TGTGCCAGCAGCTCACCTAGCGGGGGGGTCTCCTACAATGAGCAGTTCTTC. Protein: CASSSPSGGVSYNEQFF.

This chain uses TRBV10-3 with TRBJ2-5, with D perhaps TRBD2 (7 bases). CDR3 size: 16 residues. The germline V gene encodes CDR1 ENHRY and CDR2 SYGVKD. Deletions cut 6 bases from V and 0 bases from J, with 17 bases between. CDR3 in amino acids: CAIRGGARSYQETQYF. DNA of the CDR3: TGTGCCATCAGGGGGGGGGCCCGTTCGTACCAAGAGACCCAGTACTTC.

V is TRBV9 and J is TRBJ1-6; no clear D. Looked up from germline, CDR1 is SGDLS and CDR2 is YYNGEE. This CDR3 contains 13 residues. Between the trimmed V and J ends, which lost 2 bases and 7 bases, there was a span of 7 bases. Here the CDR3 DNA reads TGTGCCAGCAGCGTTAGGCTCAATTCACCCCTCCACTTT. Amino acid sequence: CASSVRLNSPLHF.

The chain has TRBV6-1 and TRBJ2-7; D not resolved. With 2 bases removed from V and 0 bases from J, the gap between germline ends came to 8 bases. This CDR3 is built from 14 residues. In germline, CDR1 is MNHNS, CDR2 SASEGT. CDR3 in DNA: TGTGCCAGCAGTGAACCCAGAATCTCCTACGAGCAGTACTTC. This gives the protein CASSEPRISYEQYF.

V gene TRBV9 combines with J gene TRBJ2-2, with 7 bases lining up with TRBD2. The V gene's germline CDR1 is SGDLS and CDR2 YYNGEE. Losses at the gene ends were 3 bases for V and 1 base for J; bases not matched to a gene: 6. The CDR3 has 16 residues. This CDR3 reads CASSAKRDLNTGELFF. In nucleotides, the CDR3 is TGTGCCAGCAGCGCGAAGCGGGACCTGAACACCGGGGAGCTGTTTTTT.

V is TRBV5-6 and J is TRBJ2-1; the match to TRBD1 covers 7 bases. The trim removed 5 bases at V and 12 bases at J, leaving 14 bases unmatched. In germline, CDR1 is SGHDT, CDR2 YYEEEE. The CDR3 covers 14 residues. In DNA, the CDR3 is TGTGCCAGCAGGGGCTTCACAGGGGCCGAAGCGCAGTTCTTC. Its protein product is CASRGFTGAEAQFF.

V and J are TRBV29-1 and TRBJ2-3; TRBD2 agrees at 9 bases. With 2 bases clipped from V and 5 bases from J, the junction kept 8 bases outside the gene matches. CDR1 is SQVTM, CDR2 ANQGSEA, per germline. The CDR3 extends over 15 amino acids. The CDR3 DNA follows: TGCAGCGTTGAAAGGTCTAGCGGGGCCCGAGATACGCAGTATTTT. Its translation: CSVERSSGARDTQYF.

The chain carries TRBV9 and TRBJ2-1, with 11 bases that match TRBD2. Losses at the gene ends were 3 bases for V and 2 bases for J; bases not matched to a gene: 19. Germline loops: CDR1 SGDLS, CDR2 YYNGEE. The CDR3 totals 21 residues. CDR3 nucleotide sequence: TGTGCCAGCAGCGGAGAGGGGGGACTAGCGGTTCAAGACGAAACCTACAATGAGCAGTTCTTC. Amino acid sequence: CASSGEGGLAVQDETYNEQFF.

This rearrangement joins TRBV25-1 to TRBJ2-3; no firm D call. Looked up from germline, CDR1 is MGHDK and CDR2 is SYGVNS. The CDR3 loop spans 13 amino acids. V was clipped by 8 bases and J by 4 bases, with 13 bases between them. The CDR3 loop is CASASMGADTQYF. The CDR3 bases are TGTGCCAGCGCGTCTATGGGCGCAGATACGCAGTATTTT.

CDR3 amino acids: CARSEGEPYSPLHF. The CDR3 coding sequence is TGTGCCAGATCCGAAGGGGAGCCTTATTCACCCCTCCACTTT. This chain links TRBV6-5 with TRBJ1-6; weak D call: TRBD1 (5 bases). The germline CDR1 and CDR2 sequences are MNHEY and SVGAGI. V was cut by 9 bases and J by 8 bases, with 17 bases left in between. This CDR3 has 14 amino acids.

V gene TRBV5-4 combines with J gene TRBJ2-2; D is uncertain. Germline CDR1 reads SGHNT; CDR2 reads YYREEE (reference sequence). This CDR3 is 13 amino acids long. Between the trimmed V and J ends, which lost 0 bases and 6 bases, there was a span of 6 bases. CDR3 bases: TGTGCCAGCAGCTTGGGGTGGGCCGGGGAGCTGTTTTTT. Encoded protein: CASSLGWAGELFF.

V and J are TRBV27 and TRBJ2-3; D unresolved. V was trimmed by 0 bases and J by 4 bases, leaving 5 bases between them. The CDR3 has 13 residues. CDR1 is MNHEY, CDR2 SMNVEV, per germline (reference sequence). The CDR3 region has the DNA TGTGCCAGCAGTTTATCGCGCCCAGATACGCAGTATTTT. Translated, it gives CASSLSRPDTQYF.

The chain is built from TRBV4-3 and TRBJ1-6; 9 bases map to TRBD1. CDR1 LGHNA and CDR2 YSLEER come from the germline V gene. Trimming at V came to 0 bases and at J to 7 bases, leaving 4 bases not matched to a gene. This CDR3 comprises 16 residues. DNA for the CDR3: TGCGCCAGCAGCCAAGAGGGACAGGGCGCGAATTCACCCCTCCACTTT. The encoded protein is CASSQEGQGANSPLHF.

Remarks on this clone: The sample has other DNA sequences that encode this CDR3 too. The gene calls are TRBV4-2 and TRBJ2-3; possible D gene TRBD2, 5 bases. Germline V gene data show CDR1 as LGHNA and CDR2 as YNFKEQ. V was shortened by 1 base and J by 0 bases, with 8 bases between the two germline ends. The CDR3 contains 15 residues. The CDR3, as DNA: TGTGCCAGCAGCCAAGCCCCGGGGAGCACAGATACGCAGTATTTT. This translates into CASSQAPGSTDTQYF.

This rearrangement joins TRBV28 to TRBJ1-5; weak D call: TRBD1 (5 bases). This CDR3 is 15 amino acids long. Per the germline V gene, CDR1 is MDHEN and CDR2 is SYDVKM. Deletions cut 4 bases from V and 11 bases from J, with 21 bases between. The CDR3 coding sequence is TGTGCCAGCAGTTCTGACAGCCGCCTCTCGCACGCCCAGCATTTT. Encoded protein: CASSSDSRLSHAQHF. The full variable domain, in which reference TRBV28 and TRBJ1-5 provide the parts outside the CDR3, is DVKVTQSSRYLVKRTGEKVFLECVQDMDHENMFWYRQDPGLGLRLIYFSYDVKMKEKGDIPEGYSVSREKKERFSLILESASTNQTSMYLCASSSDSRLSHAQHFGDGTRLSIL.

V usage is TRBV27 and J usage is TRBJ2-5, with D perhaps TRBD1 or TRBD2 (6 bases each). Per the germline V gene, CDR1 is MNHEY and CDR2 is SMNVEV (reference sequence). V gave up 5 bases and J gave up 5 bases, with 12 bases separating them. This CDR3 comprises 13 residues. CDR3 loop: CASSPLGGETQYF. As DNA, the CDR3 is TGTGCCAGCAGTCCCTTAGGGGGGGAGACCCAGTACTTC.

The chain recombines TRBV27 with TRBJ1-1; D is perhaps TRBD1 (6 bases). The CDR3 has 15 residues. Trimming took off 7 bases at V and 4 bases at J, with 19 bases between the two ends. Germline-derived CDR1 and CDR2 are MNHEY and SMNVEV (reference sequence). The CDR3 region has the DNA TGTGCCAGCAACGGGGGCCGGTGGGGGGTCACTGAAGCTTTCTTT. It codes for CASNGGRWGVTEAFF.

The chain recombines TRBV19 with TRBJ1-2; the D gene is possibly TRBD1 (6 bases). The germline CDR1 and CDR2 sequences are LNHDA and SQIVND (reference sequence). The CDR3 is 18 residues long. Trimming removed 3 bases from V and 6 bases from J, with 26 bases in between. The CDR3 DNA reads TGTGCCAGTAGTATTTCCCTCTTTTCAGGGGTAAACCACCATGGCTACACCTTC. This gives the protein CASSISLFSGVNHHGYTF. Full variable domain (rest looked up from reference TRBV19 and TRBJ1-2): DGGITQSPKYLFRKEGQNVTLSCEQNLNHDAMYWYRQDPGQGLRLIYYSQIVNDFQKGDIAEGYSVSREKKESFPLTVTSAQKNPTAFYLCASSISLFSGVNHHGYTFGSGTRLTVV.

The V gene is TRBV6-6, the J gene TRBJ1-2, with 9 positions matching TRBD1. The V gene's germline CDR1 is MNHNY and CDR2 SVGAGI (reference sequence). Trimming at V came to 0 bases and at J to 5 bases, leaving 1 base not matched to a gene. This CDR3 is built from 14 residues. The CDR3 protein is CASSYSDRGYGYTF. The CDR3 DNA follows: TGTGCCAGCAGTTACTCGGACAGGGGTTATGGCTACACCTTC.

The rearrangement joins TRBV7-2 to TRBJ2-3, with 11 bases fitting TRBD1. Germline values: CDR1 SGHTA, CDR2 FQGNSA. V trimming: 7 bases; J trimming: 3 bases; junction bases outside the gene matches: 15. CDR3 length: 18 residues. The chain's CDR3 is CASTETLYRDRGTDTQYF. The CDR3 DNA sequence: TGTGCCAGCACCGAGACCTTATACCGGGACAGGGGGACAGATACGCAGTATTTT.

The rearrangement links TRBV18 to TRBJ1-5; possible D gene TRBD1, 6 bases. CDR1 is KGHSH and CDR2 is LQKENI in the germline V gene. This CDR3 has 16 amino acids. The V and J ends lost 3 bases and 5 bases respectively, with 17 bases between them. The CDR3 protein is CASSPDSGVNYQPQHF. The DNA of the CDR3 is TGTGCCAGCTCACCGGACAGTGGGGTTAATTATCAGCCCCAGCATTTT.

The chain uses TRBV6-5 and TRBJ1-5; possibly TRBD1 for D (6 bases). Per germline, CDR1 MNHEY and CDR2 SVGAGI. Trimming removed 7 bases at V and 4 bases at J, with 17 bases between. CDR3 length: 15 amino acids. The CDR3 protein is CASKGTRPGNQPQHF. The CDR3 nucleotides are TGTGCCAGCAAAGGGACAAGGCCAGGAAATCAGCCCCAGCATTTT.